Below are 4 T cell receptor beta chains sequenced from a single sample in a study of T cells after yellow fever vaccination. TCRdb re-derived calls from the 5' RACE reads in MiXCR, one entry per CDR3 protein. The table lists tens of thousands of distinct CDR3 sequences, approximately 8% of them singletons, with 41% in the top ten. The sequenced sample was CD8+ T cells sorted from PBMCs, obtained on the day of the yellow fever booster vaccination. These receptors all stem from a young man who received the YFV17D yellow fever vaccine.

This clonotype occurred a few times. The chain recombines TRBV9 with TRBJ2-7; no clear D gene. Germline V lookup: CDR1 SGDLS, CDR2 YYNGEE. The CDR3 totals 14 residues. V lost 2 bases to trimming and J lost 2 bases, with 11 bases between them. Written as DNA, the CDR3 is TGTGCCAGCAGCGTGGGAACGGCGACCTACGAGCAGTACTTC. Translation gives CASSVGTATYEQYF.

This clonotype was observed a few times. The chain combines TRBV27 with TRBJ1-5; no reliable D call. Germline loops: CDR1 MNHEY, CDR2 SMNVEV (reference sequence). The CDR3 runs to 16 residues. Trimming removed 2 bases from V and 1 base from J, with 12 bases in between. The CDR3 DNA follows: TGTGCCAGCAGTTTAATCGGGGTTTTGAGCAATCAGCCCCAGCATTTT. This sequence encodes CASSLIGVLSNQPQHF.

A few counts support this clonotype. CDR3: CASSLPISYEQYF. DNA of the CDR3: TGTGCCAGCAGCTTGCCTATCTCCTACGAGCAGTACTTC. The chain combines TRBV7-9 with TRBJ2-7; D not resolved. Trimming cost V 3 bases and J 0 bases, with 6 bases left between them. Per the germline V gene, CDR1 is SEHNR and CDR2 is FQNEAQ (reference sequence). This CDR3 region has 13 residues.

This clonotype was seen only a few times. The CDR3 spells CASSPEGLASYEQYF. CDR3 bases: TGTGCCAGCTCACCAGAAGGATTAGCCTCCTACGAGCAGTACTTC. V is TRBV18 and J is TRBJ2-7, with unresolved D. The CDR3 loop spans 15 amino acids. V lost 2 bases and J 0 bases, leaving 11 bases between the germline ends. Germline CDR1 KGHSH, CDR2 LQKENI.